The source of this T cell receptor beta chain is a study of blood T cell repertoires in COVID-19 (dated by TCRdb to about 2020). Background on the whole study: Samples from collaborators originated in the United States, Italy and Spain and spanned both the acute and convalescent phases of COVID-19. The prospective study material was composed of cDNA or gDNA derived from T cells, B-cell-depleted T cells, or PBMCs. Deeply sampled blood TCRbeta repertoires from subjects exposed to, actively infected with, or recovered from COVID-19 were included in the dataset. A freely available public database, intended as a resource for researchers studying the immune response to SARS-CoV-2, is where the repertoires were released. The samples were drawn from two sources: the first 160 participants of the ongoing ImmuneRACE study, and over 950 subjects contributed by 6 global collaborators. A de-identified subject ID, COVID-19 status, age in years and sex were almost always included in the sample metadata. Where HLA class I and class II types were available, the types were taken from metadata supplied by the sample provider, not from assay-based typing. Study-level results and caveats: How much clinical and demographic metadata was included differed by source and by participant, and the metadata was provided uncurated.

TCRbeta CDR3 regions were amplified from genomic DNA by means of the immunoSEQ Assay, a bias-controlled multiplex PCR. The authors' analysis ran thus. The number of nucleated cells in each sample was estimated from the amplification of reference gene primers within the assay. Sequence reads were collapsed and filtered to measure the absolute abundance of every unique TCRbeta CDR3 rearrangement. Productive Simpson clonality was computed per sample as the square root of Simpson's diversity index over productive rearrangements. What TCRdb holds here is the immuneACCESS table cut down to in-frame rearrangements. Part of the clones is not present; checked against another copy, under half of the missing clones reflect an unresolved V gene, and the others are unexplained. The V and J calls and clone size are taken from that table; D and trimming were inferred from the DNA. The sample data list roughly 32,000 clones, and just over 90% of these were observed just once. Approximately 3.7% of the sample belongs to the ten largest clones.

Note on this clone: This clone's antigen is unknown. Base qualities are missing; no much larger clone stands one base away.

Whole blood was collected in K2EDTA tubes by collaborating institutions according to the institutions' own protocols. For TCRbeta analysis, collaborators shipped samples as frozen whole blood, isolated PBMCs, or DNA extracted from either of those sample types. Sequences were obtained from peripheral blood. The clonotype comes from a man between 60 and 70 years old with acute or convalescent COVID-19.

In nucleotides, the sequence is TGTGCCAGTAGTAATCCAGGGGGGCCCTTGGGAGATACGCAGTATTTT. The translation is CASSNPGGPLGDTQYF. The sequence links TRBV19 to TRBJ2-3, with TRBD1 perhaps the D gene, on 7 matching bases. From the germline V gene (reference sequence), CDR1 is LNHDA and CDR2 is SQIVND. Including the terminal cysteine and phenylalanine, the CDR3 comprises 16 residues. Of the read, only the CDR3 DNA is kept; its 48 bases are in frame from base 1. Deletion took 4 bases off V and 5 bases off J, with a span of 19 bases between the germline ends. Extended through the reference TRBV19 and TRBJ2-3 proteins, this CDR3 yields the full variable domain: DGGITQSPKYLFRKEGQNVTLSCEQNLNHDAMYWYRQDPGQGLRLIYYSQIVNDFQKGDIAEGYSVSREKKESFPLTVTSAQKNPTAFYLCASSNPGGPLGDTQYFGPGTRLTVL.